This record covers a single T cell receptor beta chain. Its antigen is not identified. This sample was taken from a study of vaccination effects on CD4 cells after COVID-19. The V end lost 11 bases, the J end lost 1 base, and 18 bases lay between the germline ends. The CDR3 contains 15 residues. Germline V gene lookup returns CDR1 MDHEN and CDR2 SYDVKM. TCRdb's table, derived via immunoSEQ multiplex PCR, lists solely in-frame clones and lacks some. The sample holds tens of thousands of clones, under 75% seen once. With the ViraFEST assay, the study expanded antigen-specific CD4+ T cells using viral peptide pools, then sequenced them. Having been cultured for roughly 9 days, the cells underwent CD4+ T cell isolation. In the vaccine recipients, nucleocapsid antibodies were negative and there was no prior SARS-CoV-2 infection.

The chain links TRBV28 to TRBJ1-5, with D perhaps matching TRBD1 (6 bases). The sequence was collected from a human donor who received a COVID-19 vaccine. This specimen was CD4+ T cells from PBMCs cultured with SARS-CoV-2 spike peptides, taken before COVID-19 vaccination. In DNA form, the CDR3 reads TGTGCCGGGGGCGGGGGATTCGCCAGCAATCAGCCCCAGCATTTT. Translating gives CAGGGGFASNQPQHF.